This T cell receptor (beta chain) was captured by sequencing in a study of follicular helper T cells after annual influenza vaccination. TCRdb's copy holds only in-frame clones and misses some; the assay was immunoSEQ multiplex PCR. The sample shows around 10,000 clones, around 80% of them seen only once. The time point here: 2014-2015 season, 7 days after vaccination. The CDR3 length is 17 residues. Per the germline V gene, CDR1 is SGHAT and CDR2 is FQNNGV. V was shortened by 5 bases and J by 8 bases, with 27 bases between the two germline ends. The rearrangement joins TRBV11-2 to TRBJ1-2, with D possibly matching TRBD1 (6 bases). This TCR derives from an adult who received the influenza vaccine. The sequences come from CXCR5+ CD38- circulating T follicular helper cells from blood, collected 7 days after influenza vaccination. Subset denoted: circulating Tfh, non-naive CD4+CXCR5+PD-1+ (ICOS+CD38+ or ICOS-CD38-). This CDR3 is CASSPSQWGRGKGGYTF. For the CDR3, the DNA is TGTGCCAGCAGCCCCTCCCAATGGGGGCGGGGGAAGGGAGGCTACACCTTC.